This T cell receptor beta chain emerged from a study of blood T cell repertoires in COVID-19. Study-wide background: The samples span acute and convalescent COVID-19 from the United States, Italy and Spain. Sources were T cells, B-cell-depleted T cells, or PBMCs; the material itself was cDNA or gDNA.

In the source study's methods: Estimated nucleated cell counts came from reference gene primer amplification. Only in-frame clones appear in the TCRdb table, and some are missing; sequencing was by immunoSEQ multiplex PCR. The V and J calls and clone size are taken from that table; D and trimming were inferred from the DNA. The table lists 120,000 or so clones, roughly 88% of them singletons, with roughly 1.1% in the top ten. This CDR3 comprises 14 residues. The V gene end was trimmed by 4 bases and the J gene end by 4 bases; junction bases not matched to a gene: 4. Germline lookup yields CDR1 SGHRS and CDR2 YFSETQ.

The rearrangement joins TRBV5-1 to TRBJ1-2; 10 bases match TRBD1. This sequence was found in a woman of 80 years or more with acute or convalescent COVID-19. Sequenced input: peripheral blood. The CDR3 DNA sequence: TGCGCCAGCAGCGAGGGGACAGGGGCCTATGGCTACACCTTC. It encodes CASSEGTGAYGYTF.